The source of this TCR beta chain is a study of CD8+ T cells in alopecia areata. Study details: It was 6 to 18 months of tofacitinib, and then there were 6 months off drug.

Specified treatment: oral pan-JAK inhibitor, 5-10 mg twice daily. Alopecia areata patients provided lesional scalp punch biopsies and peripheral blood. In each case, RNA was isolated and then reverse transcribed into cDNA as the sequencing template. Produced via immunoSEQ multiplex PCR; TCRdb's table is partial and in-frame only. The table includes more than 110,000 clones, about 56% detected once. Study-wide results and limits: Many expanded lesional clones persisted in scalp and blood during tofacitinib. On tofacitinib, scalp clonality and expanded CD8+ clones among top 100 fell significantly.

This clone was detected a few times. Its antigen is not known. The ends were cut back, 10 bases at V and 4 bases at J, with 16 bases in the middle. The CDR3 has 14 amino acids. From germline, CDR1 is MNHNS and CDR2 SASEGT. The V call is TRBV6-1, the J call TRBJ2-2; a possible D gene is TRBD2 (7 bases). The receptor was derived from a human donor with alopecia areata. Sequencing was performed on CD8+ T cells sorted from blood, taken at week 4, from a patient treated with tofacitinib. The CDR3 is CATGGPGGTGELFF. In nucleotides, the CDR3 is TGTGCCACCGGGGGCCCGGGGGGCACCGGGGAGCTGTTTTTT.